The 2 T cell receptor beta chains below come from one sample, sequenced in a study of T cell changes during pregnancy in multiple sclerosis. Sequencing was performed with immunoSEQ multiplex PCR; in TCRdb, only in-frame clones are kept and a portion is missing. There are 25,000 to 30,000 clones in the sample; around 94% occur only once, and around 0.67% lies in the top ten. The sequencing used CD4+ T cells from peripheral blood mononuclear cells, collected in the first trimester of pregnancy. Receptors were obtained from a female donor with multiple sclerosis, enrolled in a pregnancy study.

This clone appeared a few times. The V call is TRBV5-5, the J call TRBJ1-3; the D is unclear. Germline V gives CDR1 SGHKS, CDR2 YYEKEE (reference sequence). Trimming removed 2 bases from V and 0 bases from J, with 15 bases in between. The CDR3 spans 17 residues. The CDR3 nucleotides read TGTGCCAGCAGCTTTGATTCGGGTTCGATCTCTGGAAACACCATATATTTT. Protein: CASSFDSGSISGNTIYF.

CDR3 region: CASSLKRETQYF. The CDR3 nucleotides are TGTGCCAGCAGCTTAAAACGGGAGACCCAGTACTTC. The rearrangement joins TRBV5-6 to TRBJ2-5; D unresolved. Germline V gene sequence: CDR1 SGHDT, CDR2 YYEEEE. V was pared by 2 bases and J by 5 bases, with 7 bases between. The length of the CDR3 is 12 residues.